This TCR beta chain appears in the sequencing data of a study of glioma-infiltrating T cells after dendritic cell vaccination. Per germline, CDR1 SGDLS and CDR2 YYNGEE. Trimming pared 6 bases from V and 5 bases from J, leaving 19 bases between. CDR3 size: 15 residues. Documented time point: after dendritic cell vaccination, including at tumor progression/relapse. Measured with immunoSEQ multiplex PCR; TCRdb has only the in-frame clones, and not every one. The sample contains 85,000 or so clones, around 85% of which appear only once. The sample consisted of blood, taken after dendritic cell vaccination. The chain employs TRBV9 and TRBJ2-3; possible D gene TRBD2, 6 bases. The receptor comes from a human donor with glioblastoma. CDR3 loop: CASTGGSGFGDTQYF. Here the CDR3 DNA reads TGTGCCAGCACCGGTGGGAGCGGGTTCGGAGATACGCAGTATTTT.